This passage covers 28 T cell receptor beta chains from one sample sequenced in a study of T cell responses to AZD1222 COVID-19 vaccine. Some clones are missing from TCRdb's copy, which holds only in-frame ones; the method was immunoSEQ multiplex PCR. This sample has 95,000 to 110,000 clones, with roughly 89% found just once. This specimen was peripheral blood, taken on day 0 of AZD1222 vaccination. The receptors stem from an adult in good health.

This clone was found once. V and J are TRBV2 and TRBJ2-3, with TRBD2 matching over 10 bases. The CDR3 has 15 amino acids. Germline values: CDR1 SNHLY, CDR2 FYNNEI. The J segment lost 6 bases and the V segment lost 5 bases, leaving 8 bases of the junction unmatched. The DNA for the CDR3 is TGTGCCAGCAGTTTGGAGCGGGGGGGCCTCGATACGCAGTATTTT. Translation gives CASSLERGGLDTQYF. Full variable domain (rest looked up from reference TRBV2 and TRBJ2-3): EPEVTQTPSHQVTQMGQEVILRCVPISNHLYFYWYRQILGQKVEFLVSFYNNEISEKSEIFDDQFSVERPDGSNFTLKIRSTKLEDSAMYFCASSLERGGLDTQYFGPGTRLTVL.

The genes are TRBV7-8 and TRBJ2-2; D possibly matches TRBD1 or TRBD2 (5 bases each). Trimming stripped 2 bases from V and 5 bases from J, with 15 bases between. This CDR3 has 16 amino acids. Germline CDR1 and CDR2: SGHVS and FQNEAQ. This CDR3 reads CASSLSYRRSTGELFF. DNA of the CDR3: TGTGCCAGCAGCTTATCGTACAGGAGGTCGACCGGGGAGCTGTTTTTT.

The chain links TRBV7-9 to TRBJ1-4; D ambiguous. Trimming stripped 3 bases from V and 8 bases from J, with 10 bases between. This CDR3 has 13 amino acids. Germline V gives CDR1 SEHNR, CDR2 FQNEAQ (reference sequence). The CDR3 loop reads CASSLDPREKLFF. The CDR3, as DNA: TGTGCCAGCAGCTTGGATCCGAGGGAAAAACTGTTTTTT.

This chain uses TRBV7-2 with TRBJ1-1, with 7 bases that match TRBD1. Germline CDR1 is SGHTA and CDR2 is FQGNSA. This CDR3 is 13 amino acids long. V lost 4 bases to trimming and J lost 4 bases; unmatched junction nucleotides: 3. The CDR3 bases are TGTGCCAGCAGCTCGACAGGGCTCACTGAAGCTTTCTTT. It specifies CASSSTGLTEAFF.

The rearrangement joins TRBV21-1 to TRBJ2-7; the tabulated D call, TRBD2, remains unverified against the DNA. TRBV21-1 is labeled a pseudogene. This CDR3 region has 17 residues. The DNA of the CDR3 is TGTGCCAGCAACCCGACGTTGATAGCGGTTCACCGCGAGGAGCAGTACTTC. The encoded protein is CASNPTLIAVHREEQYF.

The chain is built from TRBV5-1 and TRBJ1-5, with D maybe TRBD1 (5 bases). The germline V gene encodes CDR1 SGHRS and CDR2 YFSETQ. V was cut by 2 bases and J by 7 bases, with 16 bases left in between. This CDR3 has 15 amino acids. The CDR3 DNA is TGCGCCAGCAGCTTCCGAGGGGCCGAGGGACAGCCCCAGCATTTT. It encodes CASSFRGAEGQPQHF.

In its sample, this clone was seen once. The rearrangement joins TRBV6-2 or TRBV6-3 to TRBJ2-2; unclear D gene. This CDR3 is 16 amino acids long. Germline V gene data show CDR1 as MNHEY and CDR2 as SVGEGT. Deletions cut 3 bases from V and 8 bases from J, with 19 bases between. The DNA of the CDR3 is TGTGCCAGCAGTTATGGTCCGGCCCACGTCCCTGGGGAGCTGTTTTTT. This gives the protein CASSYGPAHVPGELFF.

This sequence joins TRBV2 and TRBJ2-2, with D hard to call. Germline CDR1 and CDR2: SNHLY and FYNNEI. The CDR3 extends over 16 amino acids. V was shortened by 7 bases and J by 1 base, with 16 bases between the two germline ends. Here the CDR3 DNA reads TGTGCCAGCACAGTCAGCACAGCTTTGAACACCGGGGAGCTGTTTTTT. It translates to CASTVSTALNTGELFF.

The V and J genes are TRBV25-1 and TRBJ2-2; 7 positions agree with TRBD1. CDR1 and CDR2 (germline): MGHDK, SYGVNS. The CDR3 totals 16 residues. J was trimmed by 6 bases and V by 6 bases; bases with no gene match: 13. This CDR3 is CASSTTTGKIPGELFF. DNA of the CDR3: TGTGCCAGCAGCACCACGACAGGGAAGATTCCCGGGGAGCTGTTTTTT.

The chain links TRBV30 to TRBJ1-2; 7 bases map to TRBD1. After removal of 3 bases from V and 7 bases from J, the junction contained 11 bases not matched to a gene. Germline V lookup: CDR1 GTSNPN, CDR2 SVGIG (reference sequence). There are 14 residues in the CDR3. This CDR3 is CAWSIQGPQRGYTF. The CDR3 nucleotides are TGTGCCTGGAGCATACAGGGGCCGCAACGTGGCTACACCTTC.

Comment on this clone: One end of the junction varies from germline; a read error may be responsible. The chain uses TRBV12-5 and TRBJ1-1; no firm D call. CDR1 is LGHNT and CDR2 is FRNRAP in the germline V gene. The CDR3 totals 16 residues. The chain's CDR3 is CASGLTRTGMNTEAFF. CDR3 in DNA: TGTGCTAGTGGTTTGACCCGGACCGGGATGAATACTGAAGCTTTCTTT.

CDR3 nucleotide sequence: TGTGCCAGCAGTTATGAGGTCGGCAGCCTCCTAGGGGAGCAGTACTTC. Protein product: CASSYEVGSLLGEQYF. The chain is built from TRBV6-2 or TRBV6-3 and TRBJ2-7; no clear D. The CDR3 covers 16 residues. The V gene's germline CDR1 is MNHEY and CDR2 SVGEGT. The V and J ends lost 3 bases and 7 bases respectively, with 22 bases between them.

The V call is TRBV19, the J call TRBJ1-2; D remains ambiguous. CDR1 is LNHDA, CDR2 SQIVND, per germline (reference sequence). This CDR3 is 15 amino acids long. With 3 bases removed from V and 4 bases from J, the gap between germline ends came to 15 bases. This chain's CDR3 is CASSMTLRGFYGYTF. CDR3 sequence (DNA): TGTGCCAGTAGTATGACCCTCCGGGGATTCTATGGCTACACCTTC. Full variable domain (remainder filled in from reference TRBV19 and TRBJ1-2): DGGITQSPKYLFRKEGQNVTLSCEQNLNHDAMYWYRQDPGQGLRLIYYSQIVNDFQKGDIAEGYSVSREKKESFPLTVTSAQKNPTAFYLCASSMTLRGFYGYTFGSGTRLTVV.

V gene TRBV5-6 combines with J gene TRBJ2-7; D possibly matches TRBD1 or TRBD2 (5 bases each). CDR1 is SGHDT and CDR2 is YYEEEE in the germline V gene. Trimming shortened V by 0 bases and J by 0 bases, and 13 bases separated the two germline ends. The CDR3 is 16 amino acids. The CDR3 DNA follows: TGTGCCAGCAGCTTGGGGGGGATCCAGACCTCCTACGAGCAGTACTTC. It yields the protein CASSLGGIQTSYEQYF.

The chain carries TRBV7-8 and TRBJ2-1; D ambiguous. Germline CDR1 is SGHVS and CDR2 is FQNEAQ. V was trimmed by 5 bases and J by 9 bases, leaving 14 bases between them. The CDR3 totals 13 residues. The CDR3 sequence: CASSQSWAGEQFF. The CDR3 DNA sequence: TGTGCCAGCAGCCAATCGTGGGCCGGTGAGCAGTTCTTC. Full variable domain (outside the CDR3, taken from reference TRBV7-8 and TRBJ2-1): GAGVSQSPRYKVAKRGQDVALRCDPISGHVSLFWYQQALGQGPEFLTYFQNEAQLDKSGLPSDRFFAERPEGSVSTLKIQRTQQEDSAVYLCASSQSWAGEQFFGPGTRLTVL.

The chain couples TRBV16 to TRBJ1-4; weak D call: TRBD1 (6 bases). The CDR3 runs 15 residues. The V end lost 2 bases, the J end lost 3 bases, and 10 bases lay between the germline ends. The V gene's germline CDR1 is KGHSY and CDR2 FQNENV. The CDR3: CASSQRGTANEKLFF. Written as DNA, the CDR3 is TGTGCCAGCAGCCAAAGGGGGACTGCTAATGAAAAACTGTTTTTT.

The chain has TRBV19 and TRBJ1-5, with unresolved D. The germline CDR1 and CDR2 sequences are LNHDA and SQIVND (reference sequence). This CDR3 is 14 amino acids long. The ends were cut back, 5 bases at V and 1 base at J, with 9 bases in the middle. CDR3 sequence (DNA): TGTGCCAGTAGTCCATTCACCAGCAATCAGCCCCAGCATTTT. Protein sequence: CASSPFTSNQPQHF.

CDR3 protein: CASSQLTGHNEQFF. In DNA, the CDR3 is TGCGCCAGCAGCCAACTAACAGGCCACAATGAGCAGTTCTTC. The chain is built from TRBV4-3 and TRBJ2-1, with D perhaps matching TRBD1 (5 bases). CDR1 is LGHNA, CDR2 YSLEER, per germline. CDR3 size: 14 residues. V was shortened by 2 bases and J by 5 bases, with 10 bases between the two germline ends.

CDR3 sequence: CASSRRGAMDGYTF. The CDR3, as DNA: TGTGCCAGCAGCCGCCGGGGGGCGATGGATGGCTACACCTTC. The V and J genes are TRBV6-5 and TRBJ1-2; possibly TRBD1 for D (6 bases). V was trimmed by 6 bases and J by 6 bases, leaving 17 bases between them. This CDR3 spans 14 amino acids. CDR1 and CDR2 from the germline V gene are MNHEY and SVGAGI.

A few counts support this clone. The V call is TRBV4-3, the J call TRBJ1-3; D is possibly TRBD1 (6 bases). V dropped 1 base and J dropped 3 bases, with 19 bases sitting between them. CDR1 LGHNA and CDR2 YSLEER come from the germline V gene. CDR3 length: 18 amino acids. CDR3 DNA: TGCGCCAGCAGCCAAGTGTCAGGGGAACTGATTAGTGGAAACACCATATATTTT. Its translation: CASSQVSGELISGNTIYF.

This clone was counted only a few times. The rearrangement uses TRBV7-9 and TRBJ2-3; D call uncertain. V was cut by 4 bases and J by 4 bases, with 12 bases left in between. The CDR3 runs 14 residues. Germline V CDR1 and CDR2: SEHNR, FQNEAQ (reference sequence). The CDR3 region has the DNA TGTGCCAGCAGCTCCGACTCCCATGCAGATACGCAGTATTTT. Translation: CASSSDSHADTQYF.

V and J are TRBV16 and TRBJ1-1, with a weak D call TRBD1 (6 bases). This CDR3 comprises 16 residues. Germline-derived CDR1 and CDR2 are KGHSY and FQNENV. V was pared by 2 bases and J by 1 base, with 14 bases between. In DNA form, the CDR3 reads TGTGCCAGCAGCCAAACACAGGGAGTAGGGAACACTGAAGCTTTCTTT. It codes for CASSQTQGVGNTEAFF.

This clone was counted a single time. This chain connects TRBV7-9 to TRBJ1-2; tentatively, D is TRBD1 (5 bases). The germline CDR1 and CDR2 sequences are SEHNR and FQNEAQ (reference sequence). Trimming removed 1 base at V and 7 bases at J, with 13 bases between. CDR3 length equals 14 residues. CDR3 nucleotides: TGTGCCAGCAGCTTAGAAGGCAGGGAGGTTGGCTACACCTTC. Translated: CASSLEGREVGYTF.

The rearrangement links TRBV12-3 or TRBV12-4 to TRBJ1-4; a possible D gene is TRBD1 (5 bases). The CDR3 contains 12 residues. Trimming cost V 7 bases and J 8 bases, with 11 bases left between them. The CDR3 here is CASMGVEEKLFF. CDR3 DNA sequence: TGTGCCAGCATGGGGGTTGAGGAAAAACTGTTTTTT.

This chain joins TRBV12-3 or TRBV12-4 and TRBJ2-5; no clear D. Deletions cut 4 bases from V and 1 base from J, with 7 bases between. The CDR3 contains 13 residues. CDR3 residues: CASSYLSQETQYF. The CDR3 nucleotides read TGTGCCAGCAGTTACCTTAGCCAAGAGACCCAGTACTTC.

This chain joins TRBV6-2 or TRBV6-3 and TRBJ2-4, with TRBD2 identical over 12 bases. Per the germline V gene, CDR1 is MNHEY and CDR2 is SVGEGT. The length of the CDR3 is 19 residues. The junction had 12 bases not matched to a gene; V was cut back by 5 bases and J by 1 base. CDR3 coding DNA: TGTGCCAGCAGTCCACTAGCGGGGGGCCACTTTGAGGCCAAAAACATTCAGTACTTC. It encodes CASSPLAGGHFEAKNIQYF.

V and J are TRBV5-1 and TRBJ1-6; TRBD1 aligns across 7 bases. This CDR3 has 13 amino acids. Losses at the gene ends were 2 bases for V and 8 bases for J; bases not matched to a gene: 1. CDR1 is SGHRS and CDR2 is YFSETQ in the germline V gene. This CDR3 is CASSFTGDSPLHF. DNA of the CDR3: TGCGCCAGCAGCTTCACAGGGGATTCACCCCTCCACTTT.

This chain joins TRBV23-1 and TRBJ2-5; 8 nucleotides align to TRBD2. TRBV23-1 is classed as an ORF, of uncertain function. V trimming: 6 bases; J trimming: 2 bases; junction bases outside the gene matches: 11. The CDR3 extends over 16 amino acids. Here the CDR3 DNA reads TGCGCCAGCAGCCAAGGCGCACGGGGGGGGCAAGAGACCCAGTACTTC. Its translation is CASSQGARGGQETQYF.